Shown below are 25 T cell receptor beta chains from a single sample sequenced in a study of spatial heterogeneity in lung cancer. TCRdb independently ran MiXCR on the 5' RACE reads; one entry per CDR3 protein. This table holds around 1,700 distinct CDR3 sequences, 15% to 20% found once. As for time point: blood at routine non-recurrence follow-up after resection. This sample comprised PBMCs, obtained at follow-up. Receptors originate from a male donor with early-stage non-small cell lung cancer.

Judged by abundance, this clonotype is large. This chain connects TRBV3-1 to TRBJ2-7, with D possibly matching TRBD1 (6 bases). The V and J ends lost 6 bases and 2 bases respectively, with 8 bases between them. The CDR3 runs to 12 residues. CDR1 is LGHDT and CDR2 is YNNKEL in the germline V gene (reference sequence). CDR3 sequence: CASSGQPYEQYF. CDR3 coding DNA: TGTGCCAGCAGTGGACAGCCCTACGAGCAGTACTTC.

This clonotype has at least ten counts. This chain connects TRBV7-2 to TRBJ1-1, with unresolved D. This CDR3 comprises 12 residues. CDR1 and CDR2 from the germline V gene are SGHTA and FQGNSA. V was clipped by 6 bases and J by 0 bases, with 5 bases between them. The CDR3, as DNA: TGTGCCAGCAGTACGTTGAACACTGAAGCTTTCTTT. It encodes CASSTLNTEAFF.

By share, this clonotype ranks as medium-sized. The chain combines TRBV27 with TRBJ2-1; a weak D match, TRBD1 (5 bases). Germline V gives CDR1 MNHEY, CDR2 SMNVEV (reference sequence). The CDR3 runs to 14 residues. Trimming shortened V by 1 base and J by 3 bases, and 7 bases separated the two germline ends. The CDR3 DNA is TGTGCCAGCAGTTTATGGGGCAGCTACAATGAGCAGTTCTTC. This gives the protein CASSLWGSYNEQFF.

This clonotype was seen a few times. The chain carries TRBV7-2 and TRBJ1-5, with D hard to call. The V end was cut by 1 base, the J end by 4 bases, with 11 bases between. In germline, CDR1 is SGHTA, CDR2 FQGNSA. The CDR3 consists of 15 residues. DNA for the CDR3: TGTGCCAGCAGCTTAGGTTCCAGGCTGAATCAGCCCCAGCATTTT. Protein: CASSLGSRLNQPQHF. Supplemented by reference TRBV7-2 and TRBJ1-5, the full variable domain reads GAGVSQSPSNKVTEKGKDVELRCDPISGHTALYWYRQSLGQGLEFLIYFQGNSAPDKSGLPSDRFSAERTGGSVSTLTIQRTQQEDSAVYLCASSLGSRLNQPQHFGDGTRLSIL.

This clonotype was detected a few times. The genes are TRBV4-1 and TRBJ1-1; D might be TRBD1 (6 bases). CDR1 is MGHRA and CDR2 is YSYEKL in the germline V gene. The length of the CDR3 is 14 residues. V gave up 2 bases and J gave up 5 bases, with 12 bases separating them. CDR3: CASSQYWGQTEAFF. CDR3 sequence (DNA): TGCGCCAGCAGCCAATATTGGGGGCAGACTGAAGCTTTCTTT.

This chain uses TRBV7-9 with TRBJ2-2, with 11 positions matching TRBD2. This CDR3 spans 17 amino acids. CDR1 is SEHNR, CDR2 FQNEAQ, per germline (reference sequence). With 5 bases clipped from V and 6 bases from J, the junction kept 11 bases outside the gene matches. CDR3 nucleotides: TGTGCCAGCAGCCACCCCCCTAGCGGGGGGCGTCCCGGGGAGCTGTTTTTT. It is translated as CASSHPPSGGRPGELFF.

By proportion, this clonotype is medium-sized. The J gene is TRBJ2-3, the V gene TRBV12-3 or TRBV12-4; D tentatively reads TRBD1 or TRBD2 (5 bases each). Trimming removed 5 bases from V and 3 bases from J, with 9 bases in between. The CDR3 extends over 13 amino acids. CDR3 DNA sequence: TGTGCCAGCAGTCGGGACCAGACAGATACGCAGTATTTT. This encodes CASSRDQTDTQYF.

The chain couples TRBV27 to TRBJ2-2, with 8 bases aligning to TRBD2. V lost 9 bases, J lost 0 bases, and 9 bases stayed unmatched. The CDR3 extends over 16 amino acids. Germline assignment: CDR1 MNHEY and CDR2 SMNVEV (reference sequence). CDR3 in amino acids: CASMLSGVPNTGELFF. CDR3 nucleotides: TGTGCCAGTATGCTTAGCGGGGTCCCGAACACCGGGGAGCTGTTTTTT.

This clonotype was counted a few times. CDR3 DNA: TGTGCCACCAGTGATCCCGACAGAAACACCGGGGAGCTGTTTTTT. Protein: CATSDPDRNTGELFF. The chain links TRBV24-1 to TRBJ2-2, with D maybe TRBD1 (5 bases). Germline lookup yields CDR1 KGHDR and CDR2 SFDVKD. V lost 3 bases, J lost 2 bases, and 9 bases lay in between. The CDR3 has 15 residues.

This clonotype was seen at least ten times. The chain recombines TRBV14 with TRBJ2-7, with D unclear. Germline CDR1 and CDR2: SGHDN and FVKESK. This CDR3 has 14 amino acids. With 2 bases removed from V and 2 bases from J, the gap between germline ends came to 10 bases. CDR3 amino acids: CASSQRLGTYEQYF. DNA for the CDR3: TGTGCCAGCAGCCAACGCCTAGGAACCTACGAGCAGTACTTC.

Here the CDR3 DNA reads TGTGCCAGTCTTGTACGGGCAGGGGTGAACACCGGGGAGCTGTTTTTT. This gives the protein CASLVRAGVNTGELFF. The rearrangement links TRBV19 to TRBJ2-2, with D perhaps TRBD1 (6 bases). The V and J ends lost 8 bases and 1 base respectively, with 17 bases between them. The CDR3 length is 16 residues. Germline V CDR1 and CDR2: LNHDA, SQIVND (reference sequence). Drawing the rest from reference TRBV19 and TRBJ2-2, the complete variable domain is DGGITQSPKYLFRKEGQNVTLSCEQNLNHDAMYWYRQDPGQGLRLIYYSQIVNDFQKGDIAEGYSVSREKKESFPLTVTSAQKNPTAFYLCASLVRAGVNTGELFFGEGSRLTVL.

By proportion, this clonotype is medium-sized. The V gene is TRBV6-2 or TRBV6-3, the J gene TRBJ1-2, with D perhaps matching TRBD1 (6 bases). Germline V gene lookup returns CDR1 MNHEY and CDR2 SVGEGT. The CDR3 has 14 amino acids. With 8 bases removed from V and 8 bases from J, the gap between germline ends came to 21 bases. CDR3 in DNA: TGTGCCAGCGGAGCGGATACAGGGAATGAGGGCTACACCTTC. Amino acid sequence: CASGADTGNEGYTF.

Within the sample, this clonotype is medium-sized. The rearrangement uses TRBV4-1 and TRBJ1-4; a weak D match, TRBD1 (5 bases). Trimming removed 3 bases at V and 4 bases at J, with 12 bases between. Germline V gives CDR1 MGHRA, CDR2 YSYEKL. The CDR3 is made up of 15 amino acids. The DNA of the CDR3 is TGCGCCAGCAGCCATTCGGGACCGATTAATGAAAAACTGTTTTTT. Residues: CASSHSGPINEKLFF.

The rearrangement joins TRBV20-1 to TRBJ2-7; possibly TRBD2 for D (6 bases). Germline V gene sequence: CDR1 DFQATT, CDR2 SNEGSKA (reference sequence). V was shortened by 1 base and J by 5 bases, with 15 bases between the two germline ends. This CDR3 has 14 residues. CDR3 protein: CSARAPRRGNEQYF. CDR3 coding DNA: TGCAGTGCTAGAGCGCCCCGGCGGGGAAACGAGCAGTACTTC.

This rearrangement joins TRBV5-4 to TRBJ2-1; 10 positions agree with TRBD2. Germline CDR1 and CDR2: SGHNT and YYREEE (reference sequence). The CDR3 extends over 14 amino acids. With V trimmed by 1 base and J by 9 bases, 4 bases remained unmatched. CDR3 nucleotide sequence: TGTGCCAGCAGCTTGAGGCCTAGCGGGGGTGAGCAGTTCTTC. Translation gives CASSLRPSGGEQFF.

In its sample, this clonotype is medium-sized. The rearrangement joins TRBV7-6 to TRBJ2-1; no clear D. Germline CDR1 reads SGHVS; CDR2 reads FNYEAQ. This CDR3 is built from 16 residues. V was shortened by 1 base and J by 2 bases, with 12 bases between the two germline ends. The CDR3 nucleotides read TGTGCCAGCAGCTTAGATGGTGGATTCACCTACAATGAGCAGTTCTTC. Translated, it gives CASSLDGGFTYNEQFF.

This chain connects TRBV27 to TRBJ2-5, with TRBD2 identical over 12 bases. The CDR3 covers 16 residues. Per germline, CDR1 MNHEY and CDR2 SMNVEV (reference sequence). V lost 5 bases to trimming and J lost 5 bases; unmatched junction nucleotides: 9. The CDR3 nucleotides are TGTGCCAGCAGTCCCCTACTAGCGGGGGGCTTGGAGACCCAGTACTTC. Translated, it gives CASSPLLAGGLETQYF.

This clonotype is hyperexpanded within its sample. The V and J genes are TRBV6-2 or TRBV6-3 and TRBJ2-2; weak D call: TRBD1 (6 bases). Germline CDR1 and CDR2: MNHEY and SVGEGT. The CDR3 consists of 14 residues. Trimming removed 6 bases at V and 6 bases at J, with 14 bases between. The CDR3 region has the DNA TGTGCCAGCAGCTTGGGACATTGGTCCGGGGAGCTGTTTTTT. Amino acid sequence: CASSLGHWSGELFF.

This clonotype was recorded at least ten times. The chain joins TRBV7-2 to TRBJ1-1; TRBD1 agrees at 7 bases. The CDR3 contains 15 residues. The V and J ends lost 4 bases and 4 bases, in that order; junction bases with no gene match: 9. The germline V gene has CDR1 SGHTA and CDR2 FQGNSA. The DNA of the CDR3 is TGTGCCAGCAGCTCTACAGGGGCTCAGGGCACTGAAGCTTTCTTT. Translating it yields CASSSTGAQGTEAFF.

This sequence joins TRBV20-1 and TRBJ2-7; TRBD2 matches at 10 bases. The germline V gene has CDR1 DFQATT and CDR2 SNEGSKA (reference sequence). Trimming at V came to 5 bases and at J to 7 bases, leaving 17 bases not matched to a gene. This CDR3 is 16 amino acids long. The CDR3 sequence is CSAFTSSGRGLYEQYF. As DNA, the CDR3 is TGCAGTGCTTTCACTTCTAGCGGGAGAGGCCTCTATGAGCAGTACTTC.

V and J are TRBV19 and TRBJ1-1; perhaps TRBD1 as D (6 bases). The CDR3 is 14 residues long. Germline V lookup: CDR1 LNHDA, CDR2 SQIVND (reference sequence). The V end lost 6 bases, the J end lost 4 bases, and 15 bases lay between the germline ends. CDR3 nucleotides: TGTGCCAGTAGCTTCAGGGGCGGGGGCACTGAAGCTTTCTTT. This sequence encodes CASSFRGGGTEAFF. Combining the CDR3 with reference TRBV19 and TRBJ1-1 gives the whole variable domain DGGITQSPKYLFRKEGQNVTLSCEQNLNHDAMYWYRQDPGQGLRLIYYSQIVNDFQKGDIAEGYSVSREKKESFPLTVTSAQKNPTAFYLCASSFRGGGTEAFFGQGTRLTVV.

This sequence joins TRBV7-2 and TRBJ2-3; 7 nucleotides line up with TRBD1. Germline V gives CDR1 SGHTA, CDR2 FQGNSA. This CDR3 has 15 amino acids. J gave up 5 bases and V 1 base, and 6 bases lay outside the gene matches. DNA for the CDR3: TGTGCCAGCAGCTTAGAAGGGGGCCTGCAAGATACGCAGTATTTT. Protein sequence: CASSLEGGLQDTQYF.

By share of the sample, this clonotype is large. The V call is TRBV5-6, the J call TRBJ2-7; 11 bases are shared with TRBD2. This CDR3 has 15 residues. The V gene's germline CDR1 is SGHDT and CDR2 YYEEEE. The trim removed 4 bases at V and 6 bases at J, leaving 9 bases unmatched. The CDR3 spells CASSNRLAGPLEQYF. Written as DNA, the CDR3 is TGTGCCAGCAGCAATAGACTAGCGGGGCCCCTCGAGCAGTACTTC.

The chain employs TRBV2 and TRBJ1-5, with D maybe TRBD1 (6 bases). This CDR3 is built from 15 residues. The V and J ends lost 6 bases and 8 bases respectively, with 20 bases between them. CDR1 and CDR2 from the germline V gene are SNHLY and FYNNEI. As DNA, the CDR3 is TGTGCCAGCAGGTCCCAGGCGGGGGGCTGGGAGCCCCAGCATTTT. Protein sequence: CASRSQAGGWEPQHF.

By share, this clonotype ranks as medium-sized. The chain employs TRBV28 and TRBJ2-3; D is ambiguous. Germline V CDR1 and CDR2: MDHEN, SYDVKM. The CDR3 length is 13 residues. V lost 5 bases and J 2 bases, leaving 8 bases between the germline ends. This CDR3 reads CASSPQTTDTQYF. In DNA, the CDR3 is TGTGCCAGCAGTCCCCAGACCACAGATACGCAGTATTTT.